This T cell receptor (beta chain) was recorded in a study of T cells after yellow fever vaccination. Whole-study findings and limits: Overlap between CD4 and CD8 compartments was detected for a small share of clonotypes.

The CDR3 has 15 amino acids. V lost 4 bases, J lost 3 bases, and 13 bases lay in between. CDR1 is SGHDT, CDR2 YYEEEE, per germline. The table lists this clonotype with a few counts. The antigen is undetermined. MiXCR was run by TCRdb on the 5' RACE reads, yielding one entry per CDR3 protein. The data contain about 320,000 distinct CDR3 sequences, 3.5% to 5% of them singletons. The clonotype comes from a man between 18 and 29 years old who received the YFV17D yellow fever vaccine. The sequencing used PBMCs, collected 15 days after the yellow fever booster vaccination. This sequence joins TRBV5-6 and TRBJ2-2; D ambiguous. This CDR3 is CASSVIVRDTGELFF. The DNA for the CDR3 is TGTGCCAGCAGCGTAATCGTAAGGGACACCGGGGAGCTGTTTTTT.